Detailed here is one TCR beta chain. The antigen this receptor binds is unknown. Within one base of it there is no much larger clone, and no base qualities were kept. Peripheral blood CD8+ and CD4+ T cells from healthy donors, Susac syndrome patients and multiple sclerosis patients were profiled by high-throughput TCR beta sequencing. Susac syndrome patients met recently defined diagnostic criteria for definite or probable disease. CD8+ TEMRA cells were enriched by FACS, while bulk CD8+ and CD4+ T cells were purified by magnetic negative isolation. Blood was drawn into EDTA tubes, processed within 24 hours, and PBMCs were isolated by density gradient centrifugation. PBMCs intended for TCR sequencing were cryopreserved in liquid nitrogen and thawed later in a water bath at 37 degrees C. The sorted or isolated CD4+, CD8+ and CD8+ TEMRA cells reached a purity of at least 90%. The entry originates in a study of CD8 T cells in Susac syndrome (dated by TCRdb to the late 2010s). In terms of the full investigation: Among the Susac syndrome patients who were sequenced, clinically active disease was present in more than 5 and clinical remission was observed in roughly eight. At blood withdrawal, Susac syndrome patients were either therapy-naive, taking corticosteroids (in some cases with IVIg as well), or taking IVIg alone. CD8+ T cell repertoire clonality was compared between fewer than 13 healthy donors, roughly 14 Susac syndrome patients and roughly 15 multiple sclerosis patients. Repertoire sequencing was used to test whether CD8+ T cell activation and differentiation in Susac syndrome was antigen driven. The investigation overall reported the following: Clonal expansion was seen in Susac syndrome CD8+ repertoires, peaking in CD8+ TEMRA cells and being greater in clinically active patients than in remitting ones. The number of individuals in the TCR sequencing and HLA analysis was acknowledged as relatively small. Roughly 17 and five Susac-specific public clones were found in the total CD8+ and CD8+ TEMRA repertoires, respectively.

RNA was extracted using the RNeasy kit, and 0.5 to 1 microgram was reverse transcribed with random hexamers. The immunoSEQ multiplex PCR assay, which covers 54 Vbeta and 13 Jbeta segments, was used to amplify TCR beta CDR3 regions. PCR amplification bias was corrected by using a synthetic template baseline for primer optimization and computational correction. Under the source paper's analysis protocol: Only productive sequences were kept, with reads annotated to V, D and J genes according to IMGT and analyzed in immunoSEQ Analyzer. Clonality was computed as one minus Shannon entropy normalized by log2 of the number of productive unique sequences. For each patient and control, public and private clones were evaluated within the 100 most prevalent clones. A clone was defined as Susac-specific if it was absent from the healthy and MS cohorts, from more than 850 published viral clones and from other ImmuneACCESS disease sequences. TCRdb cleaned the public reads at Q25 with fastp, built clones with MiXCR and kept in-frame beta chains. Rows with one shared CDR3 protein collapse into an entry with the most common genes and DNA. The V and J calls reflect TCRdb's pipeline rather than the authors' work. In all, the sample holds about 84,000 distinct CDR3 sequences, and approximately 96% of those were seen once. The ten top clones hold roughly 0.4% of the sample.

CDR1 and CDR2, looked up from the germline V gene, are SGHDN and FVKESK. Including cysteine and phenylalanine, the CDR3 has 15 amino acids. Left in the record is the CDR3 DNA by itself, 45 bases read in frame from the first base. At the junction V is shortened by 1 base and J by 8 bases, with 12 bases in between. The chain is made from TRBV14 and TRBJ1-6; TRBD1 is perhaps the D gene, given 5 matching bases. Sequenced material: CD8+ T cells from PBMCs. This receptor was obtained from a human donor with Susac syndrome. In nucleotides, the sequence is TGTGCCAGCAGCCAAGTACGGGGGGTTGATTCACCCCTCCACTTT. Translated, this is CASSQVRGVDSPLHF.